Below are 13 T cell receptor beta chains sequenced from a single sample in a study of T-cell memory formation after mild COVID-19. TCRdb redid the calling of the 5' RACE reads with MiXCR, one entry per CDR3 protein. Of approximately 350,000 distinct CDR3 sequences in the sample, over 10% were seen once. The source material was PBMCs or a T cell subset sorted from them (not recorded which). Receptors were obtained from a man younger than 35 who had mild COVID-19 (a few samples of this study predate the infection). Cell type and time point are not known.

In this sample, this clonotype turned up many times. The V gene is TRBV7-9, the J gene TRBJ2-3; 8 nucleotides match TRBD2. CDR3 length equals 15 residues. Per germline, CDR1 SEHNR and CDR2 FQNEAQ (reference sequence). V shed 4 bases, J shed 0 bases, and the junction held 3 bases outside the gene matches. As DNA, the CDR3 is TGTGCCAGCAGCTCACCGGGGGGGAGCACAGATACGCAGTATTTT. Protein: CASSSPGGSTDTQYF.

In DNA form, the CDR3 reads TGTGCCATCAGTGAAAGGGCGGGACAGGGTCCCTACGAGCAGTACTTC. Translating it yields CAISERAGQGPYEQYF. The V call is TRBV10-3, the J call TRBJ2-7, with 9 bases lining up with TRBD1. V lost 3 bases and J lost 2; bases outside the gene matches: 8. This CDR3 is 16 amino acids long. CDR1 and CDR2 from the germline V gene are ENHRY and SYGVKD.

This clonotype has only a few counts. The V and J genes are TRBV4-1 and TRBJ2-1; maybe TRBD1 (6 bases). The V end lost 0 bases, the J end lost 8 bases, and 11 bases lay between the germline ends. The V gene's germline CDR1 is MGHRA and CDR2 YSYEKL. The CDR3 is made up of 14 amino acids. CDR3 in amino acids: CASSQDSWTDEQFF. DNA for the CDR3: TGCGCCAGCAGCCAAGATTCCTGGACAGATGAGCAGTTCTTC.

This rearrangement joins TRBV5-1 to TRBJ2-1, with D possibly matching TRBD2 (6 bases). V shed 0 bases and J shed 5 bases, with 12 bases lying between them. This CDR3 contains 15 residues. Germline CDR1 SGHRS, CDR2 YFSETQ. CDR3 nucleotides: TGCGCCAGCAGCTTGGCAGGGACTGCGCACAATGAGCAGTTCTTC. The encoded protein is CASSLAGTAHNEQFF.

This chain uses TRBV4-1 with TRBJ1-6; no reliable D call. V was cut by 4 bases and J by 10 bases, with 20 bases left in between. The CDR3 spans 16 residues. Germline loops: CDR1 MGHRA, CDR2 YSYEKL. CDR3 region: CASSPEPGNKRSPLHF. The CDR3 DNA reads TGCGCCAGCAGCCCCGAACCCGGGAATAAGAGATCACCCCTCCACTTT.

This clonotype has a handful of counts. This chain uses TRBV4-1 with TRBJ2-2; 11 bases are a match to TRBD1. The V and J ends lost 6 bases and 6 bases, in that order; junction bases with no gene match: 6. This CDR3 comprises 15 residues. The germline V gene has CDR1 MGHRA and CDR2 YSYEKL. The CDR3, as DNA: TGCGCCAGCAGACGGGACAGGGGGACTCCCGGGGAGCTGTTTTTT. It codes for CASRRDRGTPGELFF.

In this sample, this clonotype turned up many times. In DNA form, the CDR3 reads TGTGCCAGCAGGCCCTACTACGCGGGGGGGAAGGACGGGCAGTTCTTC. It specifies CASRPYYAGGKDGQFF. This chain joins TRBV7-2 and TRBJ2-1, with 9 bases identical to TRBD2. CDR1 SGHTA and CDR2 FQGNSA come from the germline V gene. V was clipped by 6 bases and J by 12 bases; unmatched bases: 18. The CDR3 covers 16 residues.

This clonotype was observed many times. V gene TRBV27 combines with J gene TRBJ1-2; 10 nucleotides align to TRBD1. This CDR3 region has 13 residues. Germline V gives CDR1 MNHEY, CDR2 SMNVEV (reference sequence). J was trimmed by 6 bases and V by 5 bases; bases with no gene match: 3. This CDR3 is CASSRGQGDGYTF. The CDR3 bases are TGTGCCAGCAGTCGCGGACAGGGGGATGGCTACACCTTC.

The V gene is TRBV4-3, the J gene TRBJ1-2; D unclear. Between the trimmed V and J ends, which lost 0 bases and 8 bases, there was a span of 10 bases. The CDR3 loop spans 13 amino acids. CDR1 and CDR2 from the germline V gene are LGHNA and YSLEER. The DNA for the CDR3 is TGCGCCAGCAGCCAAGAAGAGGAGTACGGCTACACCTTC. Its protein is CASSQEEEYGYTF.

The table lists this clonotype with many counts. V usage is TRBV7-6 and J usage is TRBJ2-5; D is unclear. From germline, CDR1 is SGHVS and CDR2 FNYEAQ. The V end lost 8 bases, the J end lost 0 bases, and 13 bases lay between the germline ends. CDR3 size: 14 residues. The chain's CDR3 is CASSSVADQETQYF. The CDR3 coding sequence is TGTGCCAGCTCTTCGGTTGCGGACCAAGAGACCCAGTACTTC.

The chain has TRBV14 and TRBJ1-2; D gene unclear. V lost 1 base to trimming and J lost 4 bases, with 7 bases between them. Germline V gene lookup returns CDR1 SGHDN and CDR2 FVKESK. This CDR3 has 13 amino acids. The CDR3 loop is CASSQAAVYGYTF. CDR3 nucleotide sequence: TGTGCCAGCAGCCAAGCGGCAGTCTATGGCTACACCTTC.

This clonotype was seen more than once but under ten times. This sequence joins TRBV23-1 and TRBJ2-4; D tentatively reads TRBD1 or TRBD2 (6 bases each). TRBV23-1 is given ORF status, its function remaining uncertain. The V and J ends lost 0 bases and 0 bases respectively, with 9 bases between them. The CDR3 runs 16 residues. CDR3 sequence reads: CASSQSGGLAKNIQYF. CDR3 nucleotide sequence: TGCGCCAGCAGTCAATCAGGGGGACTAGCCAAAAACATTCAGTACTTC.

The CDR3 region is CASSLARRNEQFF. The CDR3 bases are TGTGCCAGCAGCTTAGCGAGGCGGAATGAGCAGTTCTTC. The V call is TRBV7-8, the J call TRBJ2-1; D not certain. This CDR3 region has 13 residues. The V and J ends lost 0 bases and 7 bases respectively, with 7 bases between them. Germline V CDR1 and CDR2: SGHVS, FQNEAQ.